The present T cell receptor (beta chain) was sequenced within a study of beta chain features in type 1 diabetes. All of the isolated RNA was reverse transcribed, so expressed TCRB transcripts were sequenced. Libraries were prepared by immunoSEQ multiplex PCR; TCRdb keeps only in-frame clonotypes and omits some of them. The sample has 300,000 to 450,000 clones, over 8.5% seen once; the top ten hold about 0.64%. The germline V gene encodes CDR1 SGHVS and CDR2 FNYEAQ. The V end lost 3 bases, the J end lost 0 bases, and 8 bases lay between the germline ends. The CDR3 totals 15 residues. General study results and limits: Type 1 diabetes patients showed fewer insertions and more deletions at VDJ junctions. Amplification by PCR could prefer shorter templates, with the same effect in patients and controls. The study left unresolved whether HLA type influences TCRB rearrangement. Among patients with Type 1 diabetes, TCRB CDR3s were moderately but significantly shorter in every one of the four CD4+ subsets.

This clone was detected a few times. No antigen is known for it. Staining for CD45RO/CCR7/CD25/CD127/CD95/CD27 allowed sorting of CD4+ naive, central memory, regulatory and stem cell-like memory cells. This clonotype originated in a man in his thirties or forties with type 1 diabetes. This chain connects TRBV7-6 to TRBJ1-4, with D unclear. Input material: central memory CD4+ T cells from blood. CDR3: CASSFSTSTNEKLFF. The DNA of the CDR3 is TGTGCCAGCAGCTTCTCGACCTCAACTAATGAAAAACTGTTTTTT.